The 8 T cell receptor beta chains given below trace back to one sample, sequenced in a study of response to subunit inactivated influenza vaccine. MiXCR, applied by TCRdb to the RT-PCR reads, yields one record per CDR3 protein. The sample includes hundreds of thousands of distinct CDR3 sequences, 21% seen only once; the top ten take about 10%. The sample here was PBMCs from blood, taken about 20 months after vaccination. All receptors derive from a man between 50 and 75 years old who received an inactivated influenza vaccine.

This rearrangement joins TRBV5-1 to TRBJ1-6; D remains ambiguous. Trimming pared 4 bases from V and 8 bases from J, leaving 16 bases between. This CDR3 is built from 15 residues. Germline V gives CDR1 SGHRS, CDR2 YFSETQ. The DNA of the CDR3 is TGCGCCAGCAGCCGGACCCCAATAAGGGATTCACCCCTCCACTTT. It specifies CASSRTPIRDSPLHF.

CDR3 in DNA: TGTGCCAGCAGCTTAAAAGCGGGGGCCGATACGCAGTATTTT. Translated, it gives CASSLKAGADTQYF. The J gene is TRBJ2-3, the V gene TRBV7-2; 8 nucleotides line up with TRBD2. The V gene end was trimmed by 2 bases and the J gene end by 6 bases; junction bases not matched to a gene: 4. From germline, CDR1 is SGHTA and CDR2 FQGNSA. The CDR3 contains 14 residues.

This chain connects TRBV27 to TRBJ1-5; D gene unclear. There are 13 residues in the CDR3. V was trimmed by 0 bases and J by 6 bases, leaving 6 bases between them. Germline-derived CDR1 and CDR2 are MNHEY and SMNVEV (reference sequence). The CDR3 DNA sequence: TGTGCCAGCAGTTTATCGAATGGTCAGCCCCAGCATTTT. Its translation: CASSLSNGQPQHF.

This clonotype has just a few counts. The chain has TRBV12-3 or TRBV12-4 and TRBJ1-4, with a possible D match to TRBD1 (6 bases). The V end lost 5 bases, the J end lost 8 bases, and 15 bases lay between the germline ends. CDR3 length equals 14 residues. CDR3 bases: TGTGCCAGCAGTCCACAGGGTTATTGGGAAAAACTGTTTTTT. It is translated as CASSPQGYWEKLFF.

The gene calls are TRBV7-9 and TRBJ1-1; D is unclear. V lost 6 bases and J lost 3, with 14 bases in between. There are 14 residues in the CDR3. Germline V lookup: CDR1 SEHNR, CDR2 FQNEAQ (reference sequence). This chain's CDR3 is CASSPALPDTEAFF. The CDR3 DNA reads as TGTGCCAGCAGTCCCGCTCTACCGGACACTGAAGCTTTCTTT.

This chain joins TRBV5-1 and TRBJ2-3; D gene unclear. Per germline, CDR1 SGHRS and CDR2 YFSETQ. The V gene lost 5 bases and the J gene lost 0 bases, with 10 bases spanning the gap. CDR3 length: 14 residues. The CDR3 bases are TGCGCCAGCAGGGCGCAACCTAGCACAGATACGCAGTATTTT. Encoded protein: CASRAQPSTDTQYF.

This clonotype has only a few counts. This chain joins TRBV12-5 and TRBJ1-5; D remains unclear. The CDR3 spans 16 residues. Trimming cost V 0 bases and J 5 bases, with 14 bases left between them. Germline lookup yields CDR1 LGHNT and CDR2 FRNRAP. The CDR3 bases are TGTGCTAGTGGTTTGGTACTATCAGGTCCCGATCAGCCCCAGCATTTT. Translation gives CASGLVLSGPDQPQHF.

This chain links TRBV5-6 with TRBJ2-7; D not resolved. CDR1 and CDR2 (germline): SGHDT, YYEEEE. The CDR3 contains 13 residues. V lost 6 bases and J 5 bases, leaving 15 bases between the germline ends. CDR3 sequence: CASTVGWFDEQYF. The CDR3 region has the DNA TGTGCCAGCACCGTAGGATGGTTCGACGAGCAGTACTTC.